This is a list of T cell receptor beta chains from one sample in a study of human T cells and chemical hapten exposure. TCRdb independently ran MiXCR on the RACE reads; one entry per CDR3 protein. The sample has about 85,000 distinct CDR3 sequences; 7.5% to 9.5% are singletons. The sequenced sample was whole blood, obtained in connection with sensitization to the hapten diphenylcyclopropenone (DPC). The receptors originated from a man aged 40-55 years with alopecia areata. Some clones in this sample may be carry-over from other donors' samples. The CDR3 runs from the conserved cysteine through the conserved F or W. D genes are given only for firm matches. Rows may omit the clone size; those that give it use once, few, many or a size class.

cdr3_nt cdr3_aa d_call j_call clone_size v_call
TGTGCCAGCAGCTTGGCGGGGGAAGATACGCAGTATTTT CASSLAGEDTQYF - TRBJ2-3 - TRBV5-4
TGTGCCAGTGGCGGGGACAGGGGGCTCGCAGTGGCTTTCTTT CASGGDRGLAVAFF TRBD1 TRBJ1-1 few TRBV19
TGTGCCAGTAGTATACGGCCGGGAGGGCCAACTGGGGCCAACGTCCTGACTTTC CASSIRPGGPTGANVLTF TRBD2 TRBJ2-6 many TRBV19
TGTGCCAGCAGTCCACTCCGCAGGGAGGTGAGCACTGAAGCTTTCTTT CASSPLRREVSTEAFF - TRBJ1-1 - TRBV27
TGTGCCACCAGCAGACCCTCCGGGACAGGGGTCCCTGAAGCTTTCTTT CATSRPSGTGVPEAFF TRBD1 TRBJ1-1 - TRBV15
TGTGCCAGCAGCGCACGGACTAGCGCAACCACAGATACGCAGTATTTT CASSARTSATTDTQYF TRBD2 TRBJ2-3 few TRBV5-6
TGTGCCAGCAGTTCAGGTTTAGGGACTAGCGGGATAGGGGAGCAGTTCTTC CASSSGLGTSGIGEQFF TRBD2 TRBJ2-1 - TRBV12-3/TRBV12-4
TGCAGCGTTGAAGATGTTGGAGACACCAGTGGGCCCCGGTACAATGAGCAGTTCTTC CSVEDVGDTSGPRYNEQFF - TRBJ2-1 few TRBV29-1
TGCGCCAGCAGCTTACAGGGGTCCGGCACTGAAGCTTTCTTT CASSLQGSGTEAFF TRBD1 TRBJ1-1 few TRBV5-1
TGTGCCAGCAGTTACTCGTTCACGGGGTCTGGGGCCAACGTCCTGACTTTC CASSYSFTGSGANVLTF - TRBJ2-6 - TRBV6-5
TGTGCCAGCTCACCAACAATTTCCTACGAGCAGTACTTC CASSPTISYEQYF - TRBJ2-7 few TRBV18
TGTGCCAGCAGTTCACTAGCGGGGCCCTCCTACGAGCAGTACTTC CASSSLAGPSYEQYF TRBD2 TRBJ2-7 many TRBV12-3/TRBV12-4
TGTGCCAGCTCACCTTTGGGAGCTGGGGCCAACGTCCTGACTTTC CASSPLGAGANVLTF - TRBJ2-6 many TRBV18
TGTGCCAGCAGCAGTCCTTATTTTGCGGGAGATGAGACCCAGTACTTC CASSSPYFAGDETQYF TRBD2 TRBJ2-5 - TRBV27
TGTGCCAGCAGCGTAGGGGAAACCGGGGAGCTGTTTTTT CASSVGETGELFF - TRBJ2-2 - TRBV9
TGTGCCACCGGTGGAACGGCCAGCGGGCCCTACGAGCAGTACTTC CATGGTASGPYEQYF - TRBJ2-7 - TRBV6-6
TGTGCCAGCAGCGTGGGACTAGCGGGAGATTTAGATACGCAGTATTTT CASSVGLAGDLDTQYF TRBD2 TRBJ2-3 few TRBV5-4
TGTGCCAGCAGCGTCCCGGCGGGAGTGGCAGATACGCAGTATTTT CASSVPAGVADTQYF TRBD2 TRBJ2-3 many TRBV9
TGTGCCATCAGACAGGGCGGAGAAGAGACCCAGTACTTC CAIRQGGEETQYF - TRBJ2-5 few TRBV10-3
TGTGCCAGCAGTCCCGGGACAGGGAATGAGGAAAAACTGTTTTTT CASSPGTGNEEKLFF TRBD1 TRBJ1-4 many TRBV6-2/TRBV6-3
TGCGCCAGCAGCAGGGCCGGGGGTTACACTGAAGCTTTCTTT CASSRAGGYTEAFF - TRBJ1-1 many TRBV5-1
TGTGCCAGCTCACCACCGATCTTCGCGGGAGGGGACAATGAGCAGTTCTTC CASSPPIFAGGDNEQFF TRBD2 TRBJ2-1 few TRBV18
TGTGCCAGCAGATTAGACAGGCGGCACACCGGGGAGCTGTTTTTT CASRLDRRHTGELFF - TRBJ2-2 - TRBV6-1
TGCAGCGTTGAGGGTGGGGGGGATCTAGCCAAAAACATTCAGTACTTC CSVEGGGDLAKNIQYF TRBD2 TRBJ2-4 - TRBV29-1
TGTGCCAGCAGTGAAGCGACAGGGGGCAAATCACCCCTCCACTTT CASSEATGGKSPLHF TRBD1 TRBJ1-6 many TRBV6-1
TGTGCCAGCGTGAACGGGGATGTTGACACTGAAGCTTTCTTT CASVNGDVDTEAFF - TRBJ1-1 many TRBV6-5
TGTGCCAGCAGGGGACAAGACCATCAGCCCCAGCATTTT CASRGQDHQPQHF - TRBJ1-5 few TRBV12-3/TRBV12-4
TGTGCCACCAGTGATTTGCGGTCCGCGGATGGCTACACCTTC CATSDLRSADGYTF - TRBJ1-2 - TRBV24-1
TGTGCCAGTAGTATTGGCAGGGGCAACTATGGCTACACCTTC CASSIGRGNYGYTF - TRBJ1-2 - TRBV19